The clone carrying this T cell receptor beta chain was found a few times. Its target is unknown. The record originates from a study of CD8+CD57+ T cells in acquired aplastic anemia. In the study overall: The average for DNA from sorted CD4+ and CD8+ cells was 3 to 4 ug.

Genomic DNA was employed as the template in profiling TCR beta VDJ and CDR3. TCRdb analysed the reads with MiXCR anew, one entry per CDR3 protein. The sample records about 220,000 distinct CDR3 sequences, 34% being singletons. CDR3 length equals 14 residues. With 0 bases removed from V and 6 bases from J, the gap between germline ends came to 13 bases. Per the germline V gene, CDR1 is SGHNT and CDR2 is YYREEE (reference sequence). Study outcomes and limitations: Simpson's diversity of CD8+ cells was not significantly different in patients compared with controls.

The genes are TRBV5-4 and TRBJ2-7, with D possibly being TRBD1 or TRBD2 (5 bases each). The origin of this receptor is a human donor in good health, serving as a control. The sequencing sample was made of sorted CD4+, CD8+, or CD8+CD57+ T cells (not recorded which) from PBMCs. CDR3 DNA sequence: TGTGCCAGCAGCTTGGTTCTTGGGGGAAGCGAGCAGTACTTC. Its protein product is CASSLVLGGSEQYF.